The 20 T cell receptor beta chains below were found in one sample sequenced in a study of cytomegalovirus exposure and HLA in healthy donors. This PCR relied on a set of 60 Vbeta primers and 13 Jbeta primers. Some clones are missing from TCRdb's copy, which holds only in-frame ones; the method was immunoSEQ multiplex PCR. This table has about 95,000 clones, over 70% appearing once. Sequencing input: PBMCs. The origin of the receptors is a man aged 55-75 years in good health and CMV-seronegative.

Remarks on this clone: The junction departs from the called germline gene at one end, perhaps through a read error. The V gene is TRBV2, the J gene TRBJ2-7; D gene uncertain. Germline CDR1 reads SNHLY; CDR2 reads FYNNEI. The CDR3 contains 14 residues. The CDR3 loop reads CASSGGASSCEQYF. CDR3 coding DNA: TGTGCCAGCAGTGGAGGCGCGAGCTCCTGCGAGCAGTACTTC.

The table lists this clone with a few counts. This sequence joins TRBV9 and TRBJ1-6; TRBD1 aligns across 9 bases. Germline CDR1 SGDLS, CDR2 YYNGEE. CDR3 length: 14 residues. Trimming took 3 bases from V and 9 from J; bases not matched to a gene: 4. The CDR3 is CASSGQGGGSPLHF. DNA of the CDR3: TGTGCCAGCAGCGGACAGGGGGGCGGTTCACCCCTCCACTTT.

The rearrangement uses TRBV7-2 and TRBJ1-5; D not certain. The CDR3 covers 14 residues. Germline CDR1 is SGHTA and CDR2 is FQGNSA. V shed 2 bases and J shed 7 bases, with 12 bases lying between them. The CDR3 DNA reads TGTGCCAGCAGCTTAACCGGGGTAGGACAGCCCCAGCATTTT. Amino acid sequence: CASSLTGVGQPQHF. The full variable domain, with the rest looked up from reference TRBV7-2 and TRBJ1-5, is GAGVSQSPSNKVTEKGKDVELRCDPISGHTALYWYRQSLGQGLEFLIYFQGNSAPDKSGLPSDRFSAERTGGSVSTLTIQRTQQEDSAVYLCASSLTGVGQPQHFGDGTRLSIL.

The chain is built from TRBV6-5 and TRBJ2-7, with TRBD1 as a possible D gene (6 bases). Germline V gives CDR1 MNHEY, CDR2 SVGAGI. V was clipped by 6 bases and J by 3 bases, with 9 bases between them. The CDR3 has 12 residues. This chain's CDR3 is CASSLRGYEQYF. Written as DNA, the CDR3 is TGTGCCAGCAGCCTCAGGGGCTACGAGCAGTACTTC.

V and J are TRBV28 and TRBJ2-7; the D gene is possibly TRBD2 (6 bases). The CDR3 has 14 residues. Per the germline V gene, CDR1 is MDHEN and CDR2 is SYDVKM. V gave up 5 bases and J gave up 2 bases, with 13 bases separating them. The CDR3 nucleotides are TGTGCCAGCAGTCAATCGACGGGGGCCTACGAGCAGTACTTC. It translates to CASSQSTGAYEQYF.

The V call is TRBV1, the J call TRBJ1-3; the table's D gene call, TRBD1, was not cross checked with the DNA. TRBV1 is recorded as a pseudogene. CDR3 length equals 18 residues. CDR3: CTSSRVGRQGNSGNTIYF. CDR3 in DNA: TGCACCAGCAGCCGAGTGGGGCGACAGGGGAACTCTGGAAACACCATATATTTT.

V is TRBV18 and J is TRBJ1-6, with TRBD1 as a possible D gene (6 bases). This CDR3 contains 15 residues. The germline V and J ends were trimmed by 5 bases and 5 bases, with 13 bases remaining between them. CDR1 and CDR2 (germline): KGHSH, LQKENI. CDR3 residues: CASSARTVHNSPLHF. DNA of the CDR3: TGTGCCAGCTCAGCCCGGACAGTCCATAATTCACCCCTCCACTTT.

The chain recombines TRBV10-3 with TRBJ1-2; 7 nucleotides line up with TRBD1. J was trimmed by 6 bases and V by 0 bases; bases with no gene match: 7. The germline gives CDR1 ENHRY, CDR2 SYGVKD. The CDR3 covers 15 residues. CDR3 region: CAISESSRTGHGYTF. Here the CDR3 DNA reads TGTGCCATCAGTGAGTCGAGTCGGACAGGACATGGCTACACCTTC.

The rearrangement links TRBV27 to TRBJ2-3; TRBD1 matches 9 bases. Trimming removed 6 bases from V and 6 bases from J; junction bases left unmatched: 4. Germline CDR1 is MNHEY and CDR2 is SMNVEV (reference sequence). This CDR3 is built from 13 residues. CDR3: CASRQGAWDTQYF. The CDR3 DNA reads TGTGCCAGCAGACAGGGGGCATGGGATACGCAGTATTTT.

V is TRBV6-6 and J is TRBJ2-5, with D possibly TRBD1 on 6 matching bases. The CDR3 is 14 amino acids. The germline V gene has CDR1 MNHNY and CDR2 SVGAGI (reference sequence). The V end was cut by 6 bases, the J end by 2 bases, with 13 bases between. The CDR3 bases are TGTGCCAGCAGGCGGACAGCCGCACAAGAGACCCAGTACTTC. It translates to CASRRTAAQETQYF.

This CDR3 reads CASRSVGGGNYGYTF. CDR3 nucleotide sequence: TGCGCCAGCAGAAGTGTCGGGGGAGGGAACTATGGCTACACCTTC. The chain uses TRBV4-1 and TRBJ1-2, with D maybe TRBD1 (5 bases). Trimming cost V 6 bases and J 2 bases, with 16 bases left between them. Looked up from germline, CDR1 is MGHRA and CDR2 is YSYEKL. This CDR3 has 15 amino acids.

The J gene is TRBJ2-5, the V gene TRBV10-3; perhaps TRBD2 as D (5 bases). This CDR3 comprises 13 residues. Germline values: CDR1 ENHRY, CDR2 SYGVKD. The V end was cut by 4 bases, the J end by 5 bases, with 11 bases between. CDR3 coding DNA: TGTGCCATCAGTGTACGGGGTGGGGAGACCCAGTACTTC. The encoded protein is CAISVRGGETQYF.

This chain uses TRBV6-1 with TRBJ2-7, with 10 bases lining up with TRBD2. The V segment lost 4 bases and the J segment 7 bases; nucleotides outside the gene matches: 7. The CDR3 consists of 14 residues. Germline V gives CDR1 MNHNS, CDR2 SASEGT. As DNA, the CDR3 is TGTGCCAGCAGTGGCGGTAGCGGGGGGTTGGAGCAGTACTTC. It encodes CASSGGSGGLEQYF.

There are a few counts of this clone. V is TRBV9 and J is TRBJ2-3; D perhaps matches TRBD2 (6 bases). Deletions cut 3 bases from V and 2 bases from J, with 13 bases between. Germline CDR1 reads SGDLS; CDR2 reads YYNGEE. This CDR3 is 15 amino acids long. This chain's CDR3 is CASSASGWDTDTQYF. For the CDR3, the DNA is TGTGCCAGCAGCGCGAGCGGGTGGGACACAGATACGCAGTATTTT.

The table lists this clone with a count of one. This rearrangement joins TRBV7-2 to TRBJ2-5, with a possible D match to TRBD1 (5 bases). V was cut by 0 bases and J by 3 bases, with 14 bases left in between. This CDR3 comprises 16 residues. CDR1 is SGHTA and CDR2 is FQGNSA in the germline V gene. The CDR3: CASSLASETDKETQYF. CDR3 sequence (DNA): TGTGCCAGCAGCTTAGCCTCTGAGACAGACAAAGAGACCCAGTACTTC. The entire variable domain, with the rest obtained from reference TRBV7-2 and TRBJ2-5, is as follows: GAGVSQSPSNKVTEKGKDVELRCDPISGHTALYWYRQSLGQGLEFLIYFQGNSAPDKSGLPSDRFSAERTGGSVSTLTIQRTQQEDSAVYLCASSLASETDKETQYFGPGTRLLVL.

V usage is TRBV5-4 and J usage is TRBJ2-5; perhaps TRBD2 as D (5 bases). The better agreement between TRBJ2-7 and the DNA end casts doubt on the J call. Germline V CDR1 and CDR2: SGHNT, YYREEE (reference sequence). The CDR3 has 15 residues. The CDR3 region has the DNA TGTGCCAGCAGCTTGGAGGTCGGGAACACCTACGAGCAGTACTTC. Translated: CASSLEVGNTYEQYF.

The sample holds one count of this clone. The chain joins TRBV7-9 to TRBJ2-3; TRBD2 agrees at 8 bases. Germline-derived CDR1 and CDR2 are SEHNR and FQNEAQ (reference sequence). V trimming: 7 bases; J trimming: 0 bases; junction bases outside the gene matches: 6. The CDR3 sequence is 15 residues long. The CDR3 loop reads CASTLTSESTDTQYF. CDR3 nucleotides: TGTGCCAGCACCTTGACTAGCGAAAGCACAGATACGCAGTATTTT.

The chain couples TRBV6-5 to TRBJ2-2; TRBD1 aligns across 9 bases. Germline loops: CDR1 MNHEY, CDR2 SVGAGI. CDR3 length: 15 residues. The V segment lost 4 bases and the J segment 1 base; nucleotides outside the gene matches: 1. CDR3 in DNA: TGTGCCAGCAGTTCGGGACAGGGGAACACCGGGGAGCTGTTTTTT. This codes for CASSSGQGNTGELFF.

The J gene is TRBJ1-6, the V gene TRBV5-8, with D hard to call. With 0 bases removed from V and 5 bases from J, the gap between germline ends came to 6 bases. Germline CDR1 is SGHTS and CDR2 is YDEGEE. This CDR3 spans 14 amino acids. This CDR3 reads CASSLGTDNSPLHF. CDR3 nucleotide sequence: TGTGCCAGCAGCTTGGGAACAGATAATTCACCCCTCCACTTT.

The rearrangement uses TRBV29-1 and TRBJ2-1; D unclear. Trimming took off 6 bases at V and 6 bases at J, with 12 bases between the two ends. This CDR3 is built from 12 residues. Germline CDR1 reads SQVTM; CDR2 reads ANQGSEA. The CDR3 region is CSVGGLGNEQFF. The CDR3 DNA reads TGCAGCGTAGGCGGATTGGGCAATGAGCAGTTCTTC.